A selection of T cell receptor beta chains follows, all from one sample in a study of spatial heterogeneity in lung cancer. One entry per CDR3 protein, called by TCRdb with MiXCR from the 5' RACE reads. The profile covers roughly 120,000 distinct CDR3 sequences, with 12% appearing a single time and about 15% taken by the ten largest. Sequences were derived from PBMCs, sampled at follow-up. These TCRs come from a male donor with early-stage non-small cell lung cancer. Each CDR3 is given with its conserved first and last residue. The order of the fields is clone size, V gene, D gene, CDR3 protein. The D gene is left open where the match is weak. Where a row states a size, it is once, few, many or the class of an expanded clone; other rows omit it.

>many|TRBV15|-
CATSRDLGPGRRDYGYTF
>few|TRBV7-2|TRBD1
CASSLVTRDRGRETQYF
>many|TRBV4-2|-
CASSQEGWSTDTQYF
>-|TRBV30|-
CAWDLQSIQETQYF
>-|TRBV6-2/TRBV6-3|TRBD1
CASSPRDRRRNEQYF
>-|TRBV6-6|-
CASSAPTPGDSLGEQYF
>few|TRBV18|-
CASSANEKLFF
>-|TRBV9|-
CASSVAGGEETQYF
>few|TRBV5-1|-
CASSLDQGQPQHF
>few|TRBV12-3/TRBV12-4|TRBD1
CASTFAGGSRGNTIYF
>many|TRBV7-2|-
CASGDGRRNTEAFF
>few|TRBV7-9|TRBD1
CASSSPGQGRDTQYF
>few|TRBV3-1|-
CASSQARHQPQHF
>-|TRBV20-1|-
CSAPIPRRVNTEAFF
>-|TRBV7-8|-
CASSLVQGNQPQHF
>many|TRBV28|-
CASSLPRWNTEAFF
>-|TRBV7-8|-
CASTSPGTQRDTQYF
>many|TRBV4-1|TRBD2
CASSQEGGAAGANVLTF
>few|TRBV7-2|-
CASSLVGRDRGEETQYF
>many|TRBV9|-
CASSVEGFGYGYTF
>many|TRBV7-9|-
CASSGHRDWSSYEQYF
>-|TRBV5-1|-
CASSHVNQGEKLFF
>many|TRBV11-2|-
CASSRIGRSYGYTF
>-|TRBV20-1|-
CSASGGQQPQHF
>many|TRBV18|-
CASSPPYAGASGNTIYF
>-|TRBV20-1|TRBD2
CSARDPSSGVSDTQYF
>many|TRBV10-3|-
CAISRTAAAYRPDGTDTQYF
>few|TRBV12-3/TRBV12-4|TRBD2
CASSLSGGATEQFF
>many|TRBV10-3|-
CAISDSDSTGELFF
>many|TRBV5-1|TRBD2
CASSLSGGGETQYF
>-|TRBV19|-
CASSIYRDQPQHF
>many|TRBV3-1|-
CASSQALAYGYTF
>-|TRBV29-1|-
CSVEVPQGYEQYF
>many|TRBV7-9|TRBD2
CASSHPAGLAVGELFF
>few|TRBV12-3/TRBV12-4|-
CASSFNQGYTF
>few|TRBV4-1|TRBD1
CASSRAQEGQGDNEQFF
>many|TRBV7-9|-
CASSLGRGTQETQYF
>few|TRBV19|-
CASRETEIYGYTF
>many|TRBV20-1|-
CSAAGAAVDTQYF
>many|TRBV29-1|TRBD1
CSATAAGGEKLFF
>-|TRBV24-1|-
CATSDYRYQETQYF
>many|TRBV12-5|TRBD2
CASGPGRTSGLGDEQFF
>few|TRBV30|-
CAWSVLGMEGDTQYF
>-|TRBV29-1|TRBD1
CSVGQGATEAFF
>-|TRBV5-1|-
CASSLGAAGAEETQYF
>-|TRBV20-1|-
CSARERLGRGDYEQYF
>-|TRBV5-4|-
CASSPRGWQETQYF
>many|TRBV5-1|-
CASSLEGLGNEQFF
>few|TRBV6-1|-
CASSEPRRTAIYEQYF
>few|TRBV18|-
CASSPGGMYEQYF